One sample yielded the 5 T cell receptor beta chains listed below, sequenced in a study of shared clonotypes between healthy human individuals. Assay used: immunoSEQ multiplex PCR; TCRdb lists only in-frame clones, some missing. This repertoire shows under 650,000 clones, 90% to 96% found once; its top ten account for about 0.054%. The sequencing input was naive CD4+ T cells sorted from blood. Regarding subset: CD45RA+ positively selected. Source of these receptors: a woman in her 30s in good health.

The sample holds one count of this clone. The J gene is TRBJ2-5, the V gene TRBV30, with 9 positions matching TRBD2. The germline V gene encodes CDR1 GTSNPN and CDR2 SVGIG (reference sequence). Trimming removed 5 bases from V and 5 bases from J; junction bases left unmatched: 9. The CDR3 is 14 residues long. CDR3 region: CAWGSSGKGETQYF. The CDR3 DNA reads TGTGCCTGGGGTTCTAGCGGGAAAGGGGAGACCCAGTACTTC.

The rearrangement links TRBV2 to TRBJ1-5; TRBD1 might be the D (6 bases). The CDR3 extends over 13 amino acids. CDR1 and CDR2 from the germline V gene are SNHLY and FYNNEI. Between the trimmed V and J ends, which lost 4 bases and 6 bases, there was a span of 10 bases. CDR3 loop: CASSVRGGQPQHF. The CDR3 coding sequence is TGTGCCAGCAGTGTCCGAGGGGGTCAGCCCCAGCATTTT.

V gene TRBV2 combines with J gene TRBJ1-1, with a weak D call TRBD1 (6 bases). Trimming took 4 bases from V and 14 from J, leaving 20 bases between them. The CDR3 totals 13 residues. CDR1 SNHLY and CDR2 FYNNEI come from the germline V gene. The CDR3 protein is CASSVSGVGELFF. In DNA form, the CDR3 reads TGTGCCAGCAGTGTGTCAGGGGTTGGCGAATTGTTCTTT.

The chain joins TRBV29-1 to TRBJ2-7; 8 bases align to TRBD2. J lost 3 bases, V lost 4 bases, and 8 bases had no gene match. The CDR3 is made up of 14 amino acids. Germline CDR1 is SQVTM and CDR2 is ANQGSEA. CDR3 region: CSVGGSSGYYEQYF. For the CDR3, the DNA is TGCAGCGTTGGAGGCTCTAGCGGGTACTACGAGCAGTACTTC.

The rearrangement links TRBV5-1 to TRBJ2-7; 7 nucleotides agree with TRBD2. The V and J ends lost 2 bases and 9 bases, in that order; junction bases with no gene match: 14. The CDR3 runs to 15 residues. The V gene's germline CDR1 is SGHRS and CDR2 YFSETQ. DNA for the CDR3: TGCGCCAGCAGCTTCTCTACTAGCGACCCTTCTGGGCAGTACTTC. This codes for CASSFSTSDPSGQYF.